The 8 T cell receptor beta chains presented below share a single source sample, sequenced in a study of blood T cell repertoires in COVID-19. Some clones are missing from TCRdb's copy, which holds only in-frame ones; the method was immunoSEQ multiplex PCR. The data contain about 210,000 clones, 83% of them singletons. Sequencing used peripheral blood. The receptors stem from a woman aged 35 to 49 with active or convalescent COVID-19.

V usage is TRBV30 and J usage is TRBJ1-6; a possible D gene is TRBD1 (5 bases). V was cut by 0 bases and J by 6 bases, with 12 bases left in between. The CDR3 spans 15 residues. Germline V gene data show CDR1 as GTSNPN and CDR2 as SVGIG (reference sequence). For the CDR3, the DNA is TGTGCCTGGAGTGTACAACAGGCGCTTAATTCACCCCTCCACTTT. Residues: CAWSVQQALNSPLHF.

The rearrangement links TRBV18 to TRBJ1-3, with 11 bases identical to TRBD1. Germline CDR1 KGHSH, CDR2 LQKENI. This CDR3 has 16 amino acids. The ends lost 2 bases at V and 2 bases at J; junction bases unmatched: 2. Here the CDR3 reads CASSPTDRGPGNTIYF. In DNA, the CDR3 is TGTGCCAGCTCACCAACGGACAGGGGGCCTGGAAACACCATATATTTT.

The CDR3 reads CASSPMGEGSTDTQYF. The CDR3 DNA sequence: TGTGCCAGCAGCCCCATGGGGGAGGGTAGCACAGATACGCAGTATTTT. The gene calls are TRBV5-4 and TRBJ2-3; TRBD2 agrees at 7 bases. The CDR3 sequence is 16 residues long. CDR1 is SGHNT and CDR2 is YYREEE in the germline V gene (reference sequence). Losses at the gene ends were 4 bases for V and 0 bases for J; bases not matched to a gene: 8.

This chain joins TRBV5-1 and TRBJ2-3, with D perhaps matching TRBD2 (5 bases). The CDR3 is 13 residues long. The V end lost 6 bases, the J end lost 3 bases, and 11 bases lay between the germline ends. Germline CDR1 SGHRS, CDR2 YFSETQ. CDR3 sequence: CASKKGGTDTQYF. The CDR3 DNA is TGCGCCAGCAAGAAAGGCGGGACAGATACGCAGTATTTT.

The chain has TRBV21-1 and TRBJ2-5; TRBD2 is taken as the D call from the table, unchecked against the DNA. TRBV21-1 is marked as a pseudogene. This CDR3 is 15 amino acids long. In DNA form, the CDR3 reads TGTGCCAGCAGCGTGAGACTAGCGTTGAGAGAGACCCAGTACTTC. This gives the protein CASSVRLALRETQYF.

This clone was detected only a few times. The chain joins TRBV30 to TRBJ2-7, with TRBD1 identical over 8 bases. The length of the CDR3 is 12 residues. V lost 5 bases, J lost 3 bases, and 3 bases stayed unmatched. CDR1 GTSNPN and CDR2 SVGIG come from the germline V gene (reference sequence). The CDR3 sequence: CAWGRGHYEQYF. In DNA, the CDR3 is TGTGCCTGGGGCAGGGGGCACTACGAGCAGTACTTC.

This rearrangement joins TRBV4-3 to TRBJ2-7; 8 positions agree with TRBD1. This CDR3 has 16 amino acids. Germline trimming cut 0 bases from V and 3 bases from J; bases unmatched to any gene: 7. The germline V gene has CDR1 LGHNA and CDR2 YSLEER. CDR3 DNA sequence: TGCGCCAGCAGCCAAGATATTGGGACAGGAGACTACGAGCAGTACTTC. Its translation is CASSQDIGTGDYEQYF.

The chain employs TRBV5-4 and TRBJ1-5, with TRBD1 identical over 7 bases. The junction had 5 bases not matched to a gene; V was cut back by 3 bases and J by 2 bases. The CDR3 length is 15 residues. Germline V CDR1 and CDR2: SGHNT, YYREEE (reference sequence). CDR3 DNA sequence: TGTGCCAGCAGCTCCCACGGACAGGGCAATCAGCCCCAGCATTTT. This translates into CASSSHGQGNQPQHF.